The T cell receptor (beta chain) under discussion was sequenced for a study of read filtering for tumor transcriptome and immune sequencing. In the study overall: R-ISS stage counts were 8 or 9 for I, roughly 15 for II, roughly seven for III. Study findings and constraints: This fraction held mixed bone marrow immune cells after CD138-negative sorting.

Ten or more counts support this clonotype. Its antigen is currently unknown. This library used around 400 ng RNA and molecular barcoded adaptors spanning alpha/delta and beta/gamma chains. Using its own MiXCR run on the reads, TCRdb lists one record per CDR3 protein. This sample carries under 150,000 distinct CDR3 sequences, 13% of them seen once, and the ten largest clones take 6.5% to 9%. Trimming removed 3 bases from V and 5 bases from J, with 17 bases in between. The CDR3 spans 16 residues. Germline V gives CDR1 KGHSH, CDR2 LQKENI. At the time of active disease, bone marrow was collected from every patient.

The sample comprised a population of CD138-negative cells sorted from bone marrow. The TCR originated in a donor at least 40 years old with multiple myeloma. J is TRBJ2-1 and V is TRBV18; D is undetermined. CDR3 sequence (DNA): TGTGCCAGCTCACCTCTTCTTATCGACGGAGACAATGAGCAGTTCTTC. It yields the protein CASSPLLIDGDNEQFF.